The T cell receptor (beta chain) described here comes from a study of shared clonotypes between healthy human individuals. About the research overall: Used for every donor were three CD4 naive, three CD4 memory, two CD8 naive and one CD8 memory plate.

Splitting of CD4+ cells produced CD45RA+ naive and CD45RA-negative memory subsets. Regarding the study as a whole: Naive subsets, compared against memory subsets, generally had larger estimated richness values.

TCRdb's table, derived via immunoSEQ multiplex PCR, lists solely in-frame clones and lacks some. Of hundreds of thousands of clones listed, about 96% are singletons. Note on this clone: Its matching antigen is unknown.

The sequence derives from a woman aged 25 to 39 in good health. Sequenced: naive CD4+ T cells sorted from blood. Subset denoted: CD45RA+ positively selected.

In nucleotides, the CDR3 is TGTGCCAGCAGCCCTCCGGGCACCTATGGCTACACCTTC. Encoded protein: CASSPPGTYGYTF. V gene TRBV7-2 combines with J gene TRBJ1-2; D gene uncertain. The V end was cut by 5 bases, the J end by 4 bases, with 11 bases between. Germline V lookup: CDR1 SGHTA, CDR2 FQGNSA. This CDR3 contains 13 residues.